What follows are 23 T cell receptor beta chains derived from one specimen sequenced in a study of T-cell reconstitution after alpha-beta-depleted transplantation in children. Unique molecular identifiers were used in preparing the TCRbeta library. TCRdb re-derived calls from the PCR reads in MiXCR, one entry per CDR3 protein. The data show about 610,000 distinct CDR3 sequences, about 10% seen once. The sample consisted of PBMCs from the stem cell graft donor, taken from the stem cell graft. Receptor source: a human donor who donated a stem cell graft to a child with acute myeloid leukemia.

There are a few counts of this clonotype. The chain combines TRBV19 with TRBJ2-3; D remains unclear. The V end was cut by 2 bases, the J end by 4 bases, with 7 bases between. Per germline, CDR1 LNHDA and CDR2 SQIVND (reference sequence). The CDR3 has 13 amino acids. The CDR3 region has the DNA TGTGCCAGTAGTATACTAGGCGCAGATACGCAGTATTTT. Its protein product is CASSILGADTQYF.

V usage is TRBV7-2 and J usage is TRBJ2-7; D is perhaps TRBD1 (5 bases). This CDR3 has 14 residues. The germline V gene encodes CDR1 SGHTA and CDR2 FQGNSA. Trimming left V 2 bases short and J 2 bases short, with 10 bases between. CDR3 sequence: CASSLNTGPYEQYF. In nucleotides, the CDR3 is TGTGCCAGCAGCTTAAATACAGGCCCCTACGAGCAGTACTTC.

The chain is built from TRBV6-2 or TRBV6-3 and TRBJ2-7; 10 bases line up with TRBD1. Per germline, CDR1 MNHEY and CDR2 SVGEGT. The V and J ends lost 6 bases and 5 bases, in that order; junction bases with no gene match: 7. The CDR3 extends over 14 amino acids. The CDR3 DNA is TGTGCCAGCAGCCTCGACAGGGGGCTGAACGAGCAGTACTTC. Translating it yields CASSLDRGLNEQYF.

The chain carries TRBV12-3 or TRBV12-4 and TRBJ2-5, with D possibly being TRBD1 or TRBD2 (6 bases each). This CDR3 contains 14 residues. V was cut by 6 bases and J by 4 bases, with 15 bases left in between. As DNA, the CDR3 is TGTGCCAGCAGGACTGCAGGAGGGGGAGAGACCCAGTACTTC. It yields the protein CASRTAGGGETQYF.

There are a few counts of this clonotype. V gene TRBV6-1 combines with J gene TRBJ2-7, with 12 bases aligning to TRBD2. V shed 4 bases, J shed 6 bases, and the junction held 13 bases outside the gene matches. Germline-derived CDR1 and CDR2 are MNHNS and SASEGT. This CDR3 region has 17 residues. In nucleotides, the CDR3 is TGTGCCAGCAGTGTATACAACCGACTAGCGGGAGTGTTCGAGCAGTACTTC. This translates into CASSVYNRLAGVFEQYF.

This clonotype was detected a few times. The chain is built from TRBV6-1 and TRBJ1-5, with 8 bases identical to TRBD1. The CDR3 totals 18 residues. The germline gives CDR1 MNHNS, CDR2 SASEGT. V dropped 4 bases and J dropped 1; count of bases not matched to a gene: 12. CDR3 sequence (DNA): TGTGCCAGCAGTGTATCCGGACAGGGTTCATGGAGCAATCAGCCCCAGCATTTT. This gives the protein CASSVSGQGSWSNQPQHF.

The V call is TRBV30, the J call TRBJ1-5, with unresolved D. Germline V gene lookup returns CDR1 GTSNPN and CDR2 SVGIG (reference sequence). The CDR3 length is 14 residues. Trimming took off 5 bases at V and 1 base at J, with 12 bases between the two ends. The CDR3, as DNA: TGTGCCTGGGGCCCTGGGGTCAGCAATCAGCCCCAGCATTTT. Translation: CAWGPGVSNQPQHF.

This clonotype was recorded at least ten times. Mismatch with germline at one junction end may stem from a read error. The CDR3 nucleotides read TGTGCCAGCAGTTATTCTCTCAAGTCCCCCCACTTC. It yields the protein CASSYSLKSPHF. The genes are TRBV6-2 or TRBV6-3 and TRBJ2-7; D remains ambiguous. The CDR3 has 12 amino acids. CDR1 is MNHEY, CDR2 SVGEGT, per germline.

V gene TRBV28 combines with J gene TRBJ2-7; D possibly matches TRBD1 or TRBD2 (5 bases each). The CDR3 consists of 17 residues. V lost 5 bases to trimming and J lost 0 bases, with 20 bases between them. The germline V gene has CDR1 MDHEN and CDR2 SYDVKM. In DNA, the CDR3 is TGTGCCAGCAGTCCAGCCTCCGGGACGCACACCTCCTACGAGCAGTACTTC. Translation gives CASSPASGTHTSYEQYF.

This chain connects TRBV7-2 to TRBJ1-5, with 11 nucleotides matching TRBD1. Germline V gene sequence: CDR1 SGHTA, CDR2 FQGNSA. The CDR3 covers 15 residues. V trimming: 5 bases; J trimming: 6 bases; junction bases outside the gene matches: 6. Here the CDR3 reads CASSRTGGASQPQHF. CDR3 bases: TGTGCCAGCAGCCGGACAGGGGGCGCAAGTCAGCCCCAGCATTTT.

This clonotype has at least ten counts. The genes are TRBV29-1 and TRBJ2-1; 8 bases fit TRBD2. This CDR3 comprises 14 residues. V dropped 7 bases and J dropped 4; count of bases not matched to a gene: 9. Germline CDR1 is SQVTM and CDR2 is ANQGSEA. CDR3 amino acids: CSGRERGRYNEQFF. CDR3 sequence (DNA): TGCAGCGGTCGCGAGCGGGGGCGGTACAATGAGCAGTTCTTC.

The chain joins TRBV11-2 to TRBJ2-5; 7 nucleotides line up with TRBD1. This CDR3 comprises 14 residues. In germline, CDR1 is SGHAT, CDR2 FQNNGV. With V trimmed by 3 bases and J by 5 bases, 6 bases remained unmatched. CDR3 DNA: TGTGCCAGCAGCTTTGGACAGGACATGGAGACCCAGTACTTC. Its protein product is CASSFGQDMETQYF.

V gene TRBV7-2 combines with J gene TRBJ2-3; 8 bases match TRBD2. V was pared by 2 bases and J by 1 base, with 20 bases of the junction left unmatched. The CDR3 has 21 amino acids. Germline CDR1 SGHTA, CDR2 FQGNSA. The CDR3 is CASSLWFQTNSGIRGTDTQYF. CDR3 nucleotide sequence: TGTGCCAGCAGCTTATGGTTCCAGACCAATAGCGGGATTCGGGGCACAGATACGCAGTATTTT. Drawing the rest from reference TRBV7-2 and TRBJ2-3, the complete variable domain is GAGVSQSPSNKVTEKGKDVELRCDPISGHTALYWYRQSLGQGLEFLIYFQGNSAPDKSGLPSDRFSAERTGGSVSTLTIQRTQQEDSAVYLCASSLWFQTNSGIRGTDTQYFGPGTRLTVL.

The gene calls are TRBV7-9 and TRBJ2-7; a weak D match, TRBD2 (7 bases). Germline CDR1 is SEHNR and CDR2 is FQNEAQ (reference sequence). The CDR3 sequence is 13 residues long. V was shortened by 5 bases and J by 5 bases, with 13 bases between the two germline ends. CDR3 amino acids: CASSAAGAHEQYF. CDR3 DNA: TGTGCCAGCAGCGCCGCGGGGGCCCACGAGCAGTACTTC.

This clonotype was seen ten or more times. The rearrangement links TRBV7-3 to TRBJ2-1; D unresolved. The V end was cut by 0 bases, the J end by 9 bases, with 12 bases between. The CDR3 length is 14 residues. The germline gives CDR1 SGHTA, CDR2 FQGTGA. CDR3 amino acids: CASSLTRPMGEQFF. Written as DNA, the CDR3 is TGTGCCAGCAGCTTAACGAGGCCGATGGGTGAGCAGTTCTTC.

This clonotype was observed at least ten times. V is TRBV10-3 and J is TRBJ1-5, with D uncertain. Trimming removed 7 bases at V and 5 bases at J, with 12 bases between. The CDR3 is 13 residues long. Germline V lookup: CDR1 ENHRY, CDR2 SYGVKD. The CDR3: CAITREIDQPQHF. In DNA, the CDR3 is TGTGCCATCACTCGGGAGATAGATCAGCCCCAGCATTTT.

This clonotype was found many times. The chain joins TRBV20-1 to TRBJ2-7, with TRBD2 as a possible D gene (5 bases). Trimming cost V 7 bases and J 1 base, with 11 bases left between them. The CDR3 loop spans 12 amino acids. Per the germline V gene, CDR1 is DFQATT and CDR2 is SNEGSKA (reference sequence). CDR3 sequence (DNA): TGCAGTGGGGGAGCTTTTTCCTACGAGCAGTACTTC. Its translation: CSGGAFSYEQYF.

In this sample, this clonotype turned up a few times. The CDR3 loop is CASREGQAINQPQHF. CDR3 nucleotides: TGTGCCAGCAGGGAAGGACAGGCGATCAATCAGCCCCAGCATTTT. The chain carries TRBV27 and TRBJ1-5; 7 bases are a match to TRBD1. With 6 bases clipped from V and 3 bases from J, the junction kept 8 bases outside the gene matches. The CDR3 spans 15 residues. The germline CDR1 and CDR2 sequences are MNHEY and SMNVEV (reference sequence).

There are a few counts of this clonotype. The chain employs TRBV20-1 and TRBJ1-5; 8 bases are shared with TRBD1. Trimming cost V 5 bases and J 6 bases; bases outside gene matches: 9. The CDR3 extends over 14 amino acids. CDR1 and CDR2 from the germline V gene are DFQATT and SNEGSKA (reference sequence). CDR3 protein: CSALRGQGAQPQHF. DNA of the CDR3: TGCAGTGCTCTCCGTGGACAGGGAGCTCAGCCCCAGCATTTT.

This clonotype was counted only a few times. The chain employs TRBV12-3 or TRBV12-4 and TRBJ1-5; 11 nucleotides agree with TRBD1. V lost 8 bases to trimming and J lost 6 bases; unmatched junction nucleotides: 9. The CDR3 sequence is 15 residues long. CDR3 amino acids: CASRTGTGGSQPQHF. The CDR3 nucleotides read TGTGCCAGCCGCACCGGGACAGGGGGAAGTCAGCCCCAGCATTTT.

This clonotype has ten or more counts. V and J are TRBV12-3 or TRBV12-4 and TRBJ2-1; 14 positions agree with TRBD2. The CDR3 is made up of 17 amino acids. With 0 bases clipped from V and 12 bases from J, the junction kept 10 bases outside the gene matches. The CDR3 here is CASSLAQGLAGEGGQFF. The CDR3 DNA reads TGTGCCAGCAGTTTAGCGCAGGGACTAGCGGGAGAAGGAGGGCAGTTCTTC.

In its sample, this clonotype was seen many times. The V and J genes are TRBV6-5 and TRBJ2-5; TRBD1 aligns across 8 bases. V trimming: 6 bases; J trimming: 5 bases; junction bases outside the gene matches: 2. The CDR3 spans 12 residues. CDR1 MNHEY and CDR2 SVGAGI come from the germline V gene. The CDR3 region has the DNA TGTGCCAGCAGACACAGGGGGGAGACCCAGTACTTC. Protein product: CASRHRGETQYF.

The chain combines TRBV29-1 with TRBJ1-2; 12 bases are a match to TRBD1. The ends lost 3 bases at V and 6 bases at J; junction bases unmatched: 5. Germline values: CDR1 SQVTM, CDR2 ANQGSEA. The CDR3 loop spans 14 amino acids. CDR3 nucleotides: TGCAGCGTTGACGGGACAGGGGGCTTTAATGGCTACACCTTC. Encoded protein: CSVDGTGGFNGYTF.